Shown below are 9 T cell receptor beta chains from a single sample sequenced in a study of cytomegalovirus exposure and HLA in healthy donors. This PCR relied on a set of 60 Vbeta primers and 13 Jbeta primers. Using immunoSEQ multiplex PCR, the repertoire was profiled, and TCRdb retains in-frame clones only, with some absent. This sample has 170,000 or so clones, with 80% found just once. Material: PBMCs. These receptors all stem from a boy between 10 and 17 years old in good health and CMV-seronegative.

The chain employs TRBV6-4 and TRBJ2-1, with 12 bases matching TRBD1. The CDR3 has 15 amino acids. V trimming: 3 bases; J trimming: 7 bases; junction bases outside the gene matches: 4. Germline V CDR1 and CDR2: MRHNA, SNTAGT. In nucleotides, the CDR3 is TGTGCCAGCAGTGAGGGACAGGGGGCATATAATGAGCAGTTCTTC. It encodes CASSEGQGAYNEQFF.

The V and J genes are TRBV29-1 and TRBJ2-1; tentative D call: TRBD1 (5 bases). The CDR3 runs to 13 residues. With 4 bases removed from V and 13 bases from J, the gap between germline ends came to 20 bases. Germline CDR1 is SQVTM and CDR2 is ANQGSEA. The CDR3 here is CSVGGQGTRSQFF. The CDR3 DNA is TGCAGCGTTGGTGGGCAGGGAACGAGGAGCCAGTTCTTC.

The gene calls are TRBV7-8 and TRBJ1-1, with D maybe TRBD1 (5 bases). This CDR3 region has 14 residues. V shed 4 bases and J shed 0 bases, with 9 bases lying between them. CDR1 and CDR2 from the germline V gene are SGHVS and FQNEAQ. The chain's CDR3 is CASSSTVLNTEAFF. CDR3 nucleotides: TGTGCCAGCAGCTCGACAGTTTTGAACACTGAAGCTTTCTTT.

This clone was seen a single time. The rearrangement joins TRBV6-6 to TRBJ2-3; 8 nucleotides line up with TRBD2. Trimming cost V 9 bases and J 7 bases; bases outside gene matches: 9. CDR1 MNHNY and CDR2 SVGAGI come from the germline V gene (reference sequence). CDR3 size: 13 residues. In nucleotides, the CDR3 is TGTGCCAGTAGCGGGGAGCCCCGTAATACGCAGTATTTT. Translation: CASSGEPRNTQYF.

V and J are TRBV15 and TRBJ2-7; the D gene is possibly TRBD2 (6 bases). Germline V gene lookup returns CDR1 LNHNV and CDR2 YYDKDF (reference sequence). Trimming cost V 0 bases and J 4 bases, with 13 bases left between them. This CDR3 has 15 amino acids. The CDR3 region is CATSREREIGYEQYF. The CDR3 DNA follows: TGTGCCACCAGCAGAGAACGGGAGATCGGGTACGAGCAGTACTTC.

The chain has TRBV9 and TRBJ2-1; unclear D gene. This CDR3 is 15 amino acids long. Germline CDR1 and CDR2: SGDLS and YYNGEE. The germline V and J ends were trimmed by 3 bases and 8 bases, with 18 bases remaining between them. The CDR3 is CASSGPQMGLHEQFF. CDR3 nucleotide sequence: TGTGCCAGCAGCGGGCCACAGATGGGTCTCCATGAGCAGTTCTTC.

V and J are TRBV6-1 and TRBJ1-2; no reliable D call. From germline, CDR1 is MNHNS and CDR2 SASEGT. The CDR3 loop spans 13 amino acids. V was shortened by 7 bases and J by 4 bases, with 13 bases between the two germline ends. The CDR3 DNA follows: TGTGCCAGCACGGAGGGCGAGGGCTATGGCTACACCTTC. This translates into CASTEGEGYGYTF.

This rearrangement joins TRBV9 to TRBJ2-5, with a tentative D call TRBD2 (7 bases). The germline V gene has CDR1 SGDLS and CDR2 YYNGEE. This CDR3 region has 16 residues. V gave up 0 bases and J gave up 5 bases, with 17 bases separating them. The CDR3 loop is CASSVEGDGGRETQYF. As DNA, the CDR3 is TGTGCCAGCAGCGTAGAAGGGGACGGGGGGCGGGAGACCCAGTACTTC.

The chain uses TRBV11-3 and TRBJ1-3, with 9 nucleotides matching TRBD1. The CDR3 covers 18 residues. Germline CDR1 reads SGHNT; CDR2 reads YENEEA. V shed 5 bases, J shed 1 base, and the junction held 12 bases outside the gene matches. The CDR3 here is CASSPTGGTEFSGNTIYF. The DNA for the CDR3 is TGTGCCAGCAGCCCAACAGGGGGCACTGAGTTTTCTGGAAACACCATATATTTT.